A single TCR beta chain is shown here with its context. What it recognizes is unknown. The entry originates in a study of radiation and T cells in renal cell carcinoma. Study outcomes and limitations: In blood, top tumor clones expanded by 2 weeks, shrinking by 4.

The assay was immunoSEQ multiplex PCR, and TCRdb's table has in-frame clones only and misses some. The sample carries some 150,000 clones, about 88% recorded once. The time point denotes: baseline pretreatment blood. Treatment reported: 15 Gy SBRT to primary tumor, nephrectomy 4 weeks later. Clear cell pathology was present in this patient's renal cell carcinoma. The clonotype originates from a woman between 50 and 59 years old with renal cell carcinoma. The input for sequencing was blood, taken from a patient whose treatment included radiotherapy and nephrectomy.

The CDR3 DNA follows: TGCGCCAGCAGCTTGTTCCACAGGGGATCAGGCAATGAGCAGTTCTTC. Its protein product is CASSLFHRGSGNEQFF. The gene calls are TRBV5-1 and TRBJ2-1; 7 bases match TRBD1. Germline loops: CDR1 SGHRS, CDR2 YFSETQ. CDR3 length: 16 amino acids. V was clipped by 1 base and J by 6 bases; unmatched bases: 10.